This T cell receptor beta chain derives from a study of blood T cell repertoires in COVID-19. Study context: From the United States, Italy and Spain came samples of acute and convalescent COVID-19. Sample material is recorded as cDNA or gDNA derived from T cells, B-cell-depleted T cells, or PBMCs.

The germline V and J ends were trimmed by 5 bases and 0 bases, with 8 bases remaining between them. CDR3 length: 14 residues. Germline CDR1 is SGHNT and CDR2 is YENEEA. Per the authors' pipeline: It was from reference gene primer amplification that nucleated cell counts were estimated. Repertoires were generated with immunoSEQ multiplex PCR, while TCRdb's copy carries only in-frame clones and drops some. Clone size and V and J calls were adopted from that table, with D and trimming inferred from the DNA. The sample records roughly 230,000 clones, approximately 91% being singletons. Input material: peripheral blood. This sequence was found in a human donor in a cohort sampled during active COVID-19. V usage is TRBV11-3 and J usage is TRBJ2-1; weak D call: TRBD1 (6 bases). The CDR3 DNA reads TGTGCCAGCAGCCAGGACAGCTCCTACAATGAGCAGTTCTTC. This sequence encodes CASSQDSSYNEQFF. Full variable domain (outside the CDR3, taken from reference TRBV11-3 and TRBJ2-1): EAGVVQSPRYKIIEKKQPVAFWCNPISGHNTLYWYLQNLGQGPELLIRYENEEAVDDSQLPKDRFSAERLKGVDSTLKIQPAELGDSAVYLCASSQDSSYNEQFFGPGTRLTVL.